The source of this TCR beta chain is a study of shared clonotypes between healthy human individuals. CDR1 is PRHDT and CDR2 is FYEKMQ in the germline V gene (reference sequence). Trimming cost V 1 base and J 1 base, with 14 bases left between them. CDR3 length: 16 residues. The protocol was immunoSEQ multiplex PCR, while the TCRdb copy is restricted to in-frame clones and leaves out a portion. The sample records 2 million to 2.5 million clones, 85% to 95% being singletons. This sequence originates from a man aged 18 to 35 in good health. Some clones in this sample may be carry-over from other donors' samples. Sequenced: naive CD4+ T cells from PBMCs. Subset meaning: CD45RA+ positively selected. This chain links TRBV13 with TRBJ2-7; weak D call: TRBD1 (5 bases). The CDR3 sequence is CASSLVTGTTSYEQYF. Here the CDR3 DNA reads TGTGCCAGCAGCTTAGTTACAGGAACGACTTCCTACGAGCAGTACTTC.